Below are 5 T cell receptor beta chains sequenced from a single sample in a study of T cells in Graves' hyperthyroidism and ophthalmopathy. Amplification yielded TCR beta CDR3 regions, with RNA transcripts as the source. The study used the HTBI primer set for a first-round RT-PCR of the TCR CDR3. TCRdb recomputed calls from the multiplex PCR reads with MiXCR, one row per CDR3 protein. Here the sample spans 400,000 to 550,000 distinct CDR3 sequences, about an eighth being singletons. The sequencing input was blood. The origin of the receptors is a woman aged 18-30 years with Graves' hyperthyroidism.

This clonotype was seen only once. The V and J genes are TRBV2 and TRBJ2-5, with TRBD2 matching 11 bases. Germline CDR1 and CDR2: SNHLY and FYNNEI. CDR3 length: 16 amino acids. V lost 4 bases and J lost 5; bases outside the gene matches: 9. For the CDR3, the DNA is TGTGCCAGCAGTGGGCTAGCGGGAGGAGTCGTGGAGACCCAGTACTTC. Translating gives CASSGLAGGVVETQYF.

The chain couples TRBV11-2 to TRBJ1-3; 7 bases fit TRBD1. The germline CDR1 and CDR2 sequences are SGHAT and FQNNGV. The CDR3 spans 16 residues. V shed 5 bases and J 4 bases; nucleotides not matched to a gene: 11. As DNA, the CDR3 is TGTGCCAGCAGCCCCGCGGGGGGGACAGCCGGAAACACCATATATTTT. Protein product: CASSPAGGTAGNTIYF.

This chain connects TRBV11-2 to TRBJ2-1; possible D gene TRBD2, 6 bases. Germline V gene data show CDR1 as SGHAT and CDR2 as FQNNGV. CDR3 length: 16 residues. Trimming took 0 bases from V and 6 from J, leaving 15 bases between them. CDR3: CASSLEGLADINEQFF. As DNA, the CDR3 is TGTGCCAGCAGCTTAGAGGGGTTAGCGGACATCAATGAGCAGTTCTTC.

The genes are TRBV6-1 and TRBJ2-2; no reliable D call. The V and J ends lost 4 bases and 1 base respectively, with 10 bases between them. This CDR3 has 15 residues. Germline lookup yields CDR1 MNHNS and CDR2 SASEGT. CDR3 coding DNA: TGTGCCAGCAGTGCCTACCTCCAGAACACCGGGGAGCTGTTTTTT. Protein product: CASSAYLQNTGELFF.

This clonotype was detected ten times or more. The rearrangement uses TRBV13 and TRBJ2-5, with D possibly being TRBD2 (6 bases). CDR1 and CDR2 from the germline V gene are PRHDT and FYEKMQ (reference sequence). V was cut by 3 bases and J by 2 bases, with 16 bases left in between. This CDR3 has 16 residues. CDR3 region: CASSLKIGGIQETQYF. The CDR3 DNA follows: TGTGCCAGCAGCTTGAAGATCGGGGGAATTCAAGAGACCCAGTACTTC.